Below are 19 T cell receptor beta chains sequenced from a single sample in a study of radiation and T cells in renal cell carcinoma. Repertoires were generated with immunoSEQ multiplex PCR, while TCRdb's copy carries only in-frame clones and drops some. Altogether about 61,000 clones are present, 78% being singletons, with the ten largest covering about 7.1%. The time point here: baseline pretreatment blood. Regarding treatment: 15 Gy SBRT to primary tumor, nephrectomy 4 weeks later. Material: blood, obtained from a patient whose treatment included radiotherapy and nephrectomy. These receptors all stem from a man aged 60 to 75 with renal cell carcinoma.

The chain employs TRBV25-1 and TRBJ2-1; 9 positions agree with TRBD1. With 6 bases clipped from V and 6 bases from J, the junction kept 15 bases outside the gene matches. From germline, CDR1 is MGHDK and CDR2 SYGVNS. This CDR3 is 17 amino acids long. For the CDR3, the DNA is TGTGCCAGCAGGACCGCATCCGGGACAGGGAGCGGCAATGAGCAGTTCTTC. It is translated as CASRTASGTGSGNEQFF.

Here the CDR3 DNA reads TGCGCCAGCAGCCAAGAAGGTCCTAGCGGGACAGATACGCAGTATTTT. Residues: CASSQEGPSGTDTQYF. The V and J genes are TRBV4-1 and TRBJ2-3; 8 bases are a match to TRBD2. This CDR3 contains 16 residues. The V segment lost 0 bases and the J segment 3 bases; nucleotides outside the gene matches: 5. The germline V gene encodes CDR1 MGHRA and CDR2 YSYEKL.

CDR3 protein: CASSLGPRTSEQYF. The CDR3, as DNA: TGTGCCAGCAGCCTGGGACCCCGGACCTCCGAGCAGTACTTC. The V gene is TRBV7-2, the J gene TRBJ2-7; D may be TRBD1 or TRBD2 (5 bases each). Germline V lookup: CDR1 SGHTA, CDR2 FQGNSA. The CDR3 loop spans 14 amino acids. V lost 5 bases, J lost 6 bases, and 17 bases lay in between.

This chain joins TRBV19 and TRBJ2-1, with D unresolved. This CDR3 has 16 residues. V lost 7 bases and J 3 bases, leaving 19 bases between the germline ends. Germline V gives CDR1 LNHDA, CDR2 SQIVND (reference sequence). This CDR3 reads CASKEGSNSYYNEQFF. The CDR3 nucleotides are TGTGCCAGTAAAGAAGGGTCGAACTCCTACTACAATGAGCAGTTCTTC.

This rearrangement joins TRBV7-2 to TRBJ1-1, with D unclear. Trimming removed 3 bases at V and 0 bases at J, with 14 bases between. The CDR3 covers 16 residues. Looked up from germline, CDR1 is SGHTA and CDR2 is FQGNSA. DNA for the CDR3: TGTGCCAGCAGCTTGGAGGGCGGGGAGTTGAACACTGAAGCTTTCTTT. Translated, it gives CASSLEGGELNTEAFF. Drawing the rest from reference TRBV7-2 and TRBJ1-1, the complete variable domain is GAGVSQSPSNKVTEKGKDVELRCDPISGHTALYWYRQSLGQGLEFLIYFQGNSAPDKSGLPSDRFSAERTGGSVSTLTIQRTQQEDSAVYLCASSLEGGELNTEAFFGQGTRLTVV.

The rearrangement uses TRBV23-1 and TRBJ2-7; 9 bases agree with TRBD1. TRBV23-1 counts as an open reading frame of uncertain function. This CDR3 is 16 amino acids long. CDR3 loop: CASSQQDRGGSSEQYV. DNA of the CDR3: TGCGCCAGCAGTCAACAGGACAGGGGTGGCTCCTCCGAGCAGTACGTC.

CDR3: CASSLSLAGGQTGELFF. In DNA form, the CDR3 reads TGCGCCAGCAGCTTGTCCCTAGCGGGGGGACAGACCGGGGAGCTGTTTTTT. The rearrangement links TRBV5-1 to TRBJ2-2; 11 nucleotides align to TRBD2. V lost 1 base to trimming and J lost 5 bases; unmatched junction nucleotides: 7. The germline V gene encodes CDR1 SGHRS and CDR2 YFSETQ. The CDR3 covers 17 residues.

The CDR3 DNA reads TGTGCCAGCAGCCGTTCGACACCCTATGGCTACACCTTC. Its translation: CASSRSTPYGYTF. V is TRBV6-6 and J is TRBJ1-2; D gene uncertain. V lost 6 bases to trimming and J lost 4 bases, with 12 bases between them. The CDR3 sequence is 13 residues long. Germline V gene sequence: CDR1 MNHNY, CDR2 SVGAGI (reference sequence).

V and J are TRBV5-4 and TRBJ1-2, with no clear D. Germline-derived CDR1 and CDR2 are SGHNT and YYREEE (reference sequence). The CDR3 is 15 amino acids. Between the trimmed V and J ends, which lost 0 bases and 1 base, there was a span of 10 bases. The CDR3 region is CASSLGVGINYGYTF. The CDR3 coding sequence is TGTGCCAGCAGCTTGGGGGTAGGGATTAACTATGGCTACACCTTC. Combining the CDR3 with reference TRBV5-4 and TRBJ1-2 gives the whole variable domain ETGVTQSPTHLIKTRGQQVTLRCSSQSGHNTVSWYQQALGQGPQFIFQYYREEENGRGNFPPRFSGLQFPNYSSELNVNALELDDSALYLCASSLGVGINYGYTFGSGTRLTVV.

The chain carries TRBV9 and TRBJ2-1; D is undetermined. Deletions cut 1 base from V and 8 bases from J, with 10 bases between. CDR1 is SGDLS and CDR2 is YYNGEE in the germline V gene. The CDR3 covers 13 residues. CDR3 in DNA: TGTGCCAGCAGCGTAACCTATAAGGATGAGCAGTTCTTC. As protein: CASSVTYKDEQFF. Full variable domain (outside the CDR3, taken from reference TRBV9 and TRBJ2-1): DSGVTQTPKHLITATGQRVTLRCSPRSGDLSVYWYQQSLDQGLQFLIQYYNGEERAKGNILERFSAQQFPDLHSELNLSSLELGDSALYFCASSVTYKDEQFFGPGTRLTVL.

The chain carries TRBV7-8 and TRBJ1-5, with 7 bases lining up with TRBD1. V shed 4 bases and J 3 bases; nucleotides not matched to a gene: 3. This CDR3 has 14 amino acids. In germline, CDR1 is SGHVS, CDR2 FQNEAQ. CDR3 region: CASSSGQPNQPQHF. CDR3 coding DNA: TGTGCCAGCAGCTCGGGACAGCCCAATCAGCCCCAGCATTTT.

The chain combines TRBV7-2 with TRBJ1-1; D might be TRBD1 (5 bases). The CDR3 extends over 14 amino acids. Per germline, CDR1 SGHTA and CDR2 FQGNSA. V dropped 4 bases and J dropped 5 bases, with 14 bases sitting between them. The CDR3 sequence is CASSSTGAVTEAFF. For the CDR3, the DNA is TGTGCCAGCAGCTCCACAGGCGCGGTGACTGAAGCTTTCTTT.

The chain couples TRBV5-1 to TRBJ2-1; 14 bases line up with TRBD2. There are 17 residues in the CDR3. Trimming at V came to 1 base and at J to 8 bases, leaving 8 bases not matched to a gene. Germline lookup yields CDR1 SGHRS and CDR2 YFSETQ. Here the CDR3 DNA reads TGCGCCAGCAGCTTGTTACTATCGGGACTAGCGGGGGATGAGCAGTTCTTC. The encoded protein is CASSLLLSGLAGDEQFF. The entire variable domain, with the rest obtained from reference TRBV5-1 and TRBJ2-1, is as follows: KAGVTQTPRYLIKTRGQQVTLSCSPISGHRSVSWYQQTPGQGLQFLFEYFSETQRNKGNFPGRFSGRQFSNSRSEMNVSTLELGDSALYLCASSLLLSGLAGDEQFFGPGTRLTVL.

The chain has TRBV18 and TRBJ1-1; D gene unclear. The CDR3 is made up of 15 amino acids. The V end lost 3 bases, the J end lost 3 bases, and 14 bases lay between the germline ends. Germline CDR1 reads KGHSH; CDR2 reads LQKENI. The CDR3: CASSPNGVFDTEAFF. CDR3 coding DNA: TGTGCCAGCTCACCGAATGGGGTTTTCGACACTGAAGCTTTCTTT.

The rearrangement uses TRBV29-1 and TRBJ2-6; D gene uncertain. The germline V gene encodes CDR1 SQVTM and CDR2 ANQGSEA. Trimming stripped 3 bases from V and 0 bases from J, with 9 bases between. This CDR3 spans 15 amino acids. Written as DNA, the CDR3 is TGCAGCGTTGATGCGCGGAGCTCTGGGGCCAACGTCCTGACTTTC. The encoded protein is CSVDARSSGANVLTF.

The gene calls are TRBV27 and TRBJ2-7; 9 nucleotides match TRBD2. The CDR3 consists of 14 residues. The germline gives CDR1 MNHEY, CDR2 SMNVEV (reference sequence). V lost 5 bases to trimming and J lost 6 bases; unmatched junction nucleotides: 8. The CDR3 reads CASSKLAGTGEQYV. The DNA of the CDR3 is TGTGCCAGCAGTAAACTAGCGGGTACAGGCGAGCAGTACGTC.

The rearrangement uses TRBV19 and TRBJ2-5; 9 bases fit TRBD1. This CDR3 contains 15 residues. Looked up from germline, CDR1 is LNHDA and CDR2 is SQIVND (reference sequence). Trimming took 4 bases from V and 5 from J; bases not matched to a gene: 8. This chain's CDR3 is CASSSSGQGRETQYF. The CDR3 region has the DNA TGTGCCAGTAGTAGCTCGGGACAGGGCCGTGAGACCCAGTACTTC.

This chain connects TRBV15 to TRBJ1-4, with 9 bases that match TRBD1. The V and J ends lost 0 bases and 7 bases, in that order; junction bases with no gene match: 3. Per the germline V gene, CDR1 is LNHNV and CDR2 is YYDKDF (reference sequence). This CDR3 has 15 amino acids. The CDR3 DNA is TGTGCCACCAGCAGAGATCGACAGGGGGTTGAAAAACTGTTTTTT. It translates to CATSRDRQGVEKLFF.

The chain joins TRBV30 to TRBJ1-2, with 7 bases matching TRBD1. The CDR3 extends over 15 amino acids. V lost 6 bases, J lost 5 bases, and 15 bases stayed unmatched. CDR1 GTSNPN and CDR2 SVGIG come from the germline V gene (reference sequence). The CDR3: CACITEGGTAYGYTF. For the CDR3, the DNA is TGTGCCTGTATTACCGAGGGGGGGACAGCTTATGGCTACACCTTC.